Listed below are T cell receptor beta chains from one sample, sequenced in a study of T cells in Graves' hyperthyroidism and ophthalmopathy. Using its own MiXCR run on the multiplex PCR reads, TCRdb lists one record per CDR3 protein. The sample contains about 530,000 distinct CDR3 sequences, 17% of which appear only once. Sequenced material: blood. The source of these receptors is a woman younger than 30 with Graves' ophthalmopathy. CDR3s include the opening cysteine and the closing phenylalanine or tryptophan. A D gene is named only where the DNA matches it firmly. Rows give clone size only sometimes, using once, few, many, or a class for an expanded clone.

>few|TRBJ2-3|.|TRBV5-1
CASSFRQSTDTQYF
TGCGCCAGCAGCTTTCGACAGAGCACAGATACGCAGTATTTT
>many|TRBJ2-5|.|TRBV20-1
CSARSGLGETQYF
TGCAGTGCTAGATCGGGGTTGGGGGAGACCCAGTACTTC
>many|TRBJ1-1|.|TRBV12-3/TRBV12-4
CASSLIYRTGMNTEAFF
TGTGCCAGCAGTTTAATATATCGGACCGGTATGAACACTGAAGCTTTCTTT
>many|TRBJ1-1|.|TRBV10-3
CAISESWGAQNTEAFF
TGTGCCATCAGTGAGTCATGGGGGGCGCAGAACACTGAAGCTTTCTTT
>many|TRBJ2-3|TRBD1|TRBV12-3/TRBV12-4
CASSSADRTDTQYF
TGTGCCAGCAGTTCCGCGGACAGGACAGATACGCAGTATTTT
>many|TRBJ2-1|TRBD2|TRBV3-1
CASSRSGEKYNEQFF
TGTGCCAGCAGCCGGAGCGGGGAGAAATACAATGAGCAGTTCTTC
>.|TRBJ2-7|TRBD1|TRBV6-2/TRBV6-3
CASSASGRGLSDEQYF
TGTGCCAGCAGCGCAAGTGGAAGGGGGCTTTCGGACGAGCAGTACTTC
>few|TRBJ2-1|.|TRBV6-5
CASSSLVSTTYNEQFF
TGTGCCAGCAGTTCTCTCGTCAGTACCACCTACAATGAGCAGTTCTTC
>.|TRBJ2-1|.|TRBV12-3/TRBV12-4
CAGSARLVGYNEQFF
TGTGCCGGCAGTGCTAGACTAGTTGGCTACAATGAGCAGTTCTTC
>few|TRBJ2-7|TRBD1|TRBV5-1
CASSVTGGQYEQYF
TGCGCCAGCAGCGTTACAGGGGGGCAGTACGAGCAGTACTTC
>.|TRBJ2-1|.|TRBV20-1
CSARAAQGNNEQFF
TGCAGTGCTAGAGCCGCTCAGGGTAACAATGAGCAGTTCTTC
>.|TRBJ2-3|TRBD1|TRBV6-5
CASSYSRGLTDTQYF
TGTGCCAGCAGTTACTCCAGGGGGCTTACAGATACGCAGTATTTT
>few|TRBJ1-1|.|TRBV5-4
CASSLEAGEAFF
TGTGCCAGCAGCTTGGAGGCCGGTGAAGCTTTCTTT
>many|TRBJ1-1|.|TRBV20-1
CSARSRGNTEAFF
TGCAGTGCTAGATCCAGGGGGAACACTGAAGCTTTCTTT
>many|TRBJ2-7|.|TRBV5-1
CASSFVRGPGEQYF
TGCGCCAGCAGCTTCGTACGCGGGCCCGGCGAGCAGTACTTC
>many|TRBJ2-3|.|TRBV20-1
CSASPSVRDPSSTDTQYF
TGCAGTGCTTCACCTTCCGTCCGGGACCCCTCTAGCACAGATACGCAGTATTTT
>.|TRBJ1-2|TRBD1|TRBV25-1
CASSESRQGAGGYTF
TGTGCCAGCAGTGAAAGTCGACAGGGGGCGGGAGGCTACACCTTC
>.|TRBJ1-2|.|TRBV15
CATSNKIQGSGYTF
TGTGCCACCAGCAATAAAATACAGGGAAGTGGCTACACCTTC
>many|TRBJ1-5|TRBD1|TRBV6-1
CASSEALEDREWGYQPQHF
TGTGCCAGCAGTGAAGCGCTGGAGGACAGGGAGTGGGGGTATCAGCCCCAGCATTTT
>many|TRBJ1-5|TRBD1|TRBV28
CASRIGGQGARQPQHF
TGTGCCAGCAGAATAGGGGGACAGGGGGCGCGTCAGCCCCAGCATTTT
>few|TRBJ2-1|TRBD2|TRBV7-2
CASSPNWLSSGNEQFF
TGTGCCAGCAGCCCAAACTGGCTATCTAGCGGCAATGAGCAGTTCTTC
>few|TRBJ2-3|.|TRBV29-1
CSAERDLAPDTQYF
TGCAGCGCTGAGAGGGATTTGGCCCCAGATACGCAGTATTTT
>many|TRBJ2-7|TRBD1|TRBV27
CASSSRDRVGYEQYF
TGTGCCAGCAGTTCCCGGGACAGGGTTGGCTACGAGCAGTACTTC
>.|TRBJ1-5|.|TRBV28
CASRTGPYSNQPQHF
TGTGCCAGCAGGACCGGGCCCTATAGCAATCAGCCCCAGCATTTT
>many|TRBJ1-1|.|TRBV20-1
CSAMTTGAEAFF
TGCAGTGCTATGACGACGGGGGCAGAAGCTTTCTTT
>.|TRBJ2-5|TRBD2|TRBV7-2
CASSLGTSGPQETQYF
TGTGCCAGCAGCTTAGGGACTAGCGGCCCCCAAGAGACCCAGTACTTC
>many|TRBJ2-4|.|TRBV7-2
CASSLFRGVKNIQYF
TGTGCCAGCAGCTTATTCAGGGGAGTCAAAAACATTCAGTACTTC
>many|TRBJ1-2|.|TRBV2
CASSGLPDFGYGYTF
TGTGCCAGCAGTGGTTTGCCGGACTTTGGCTATGGCTACACCTTC
>.|TRBJ1-1|TRBD1|TRBV20-1
CSARGDRVLSTSAFF
TGCAGTGCTAGGGGGGACAGGGTATTGTCGACGTCGGCTTTCTTT
>many|TRBJ2-5|TRBD1|TRBV27
CASSLSREGAVKTQYF
TGTGCCAGCAGTTTGAGCCGAGAGGGGGCAGTGAAGACCCAGTACTTC
>few|TRBJ2-1|.|TRBV20-1
CSARRPGQKIIEQFF
TGCAGTGCTAGGAGACCGGGACAAAAGATTATTGAACAGTTCTTC
>.|TRBJ2-1|.|TRBV7-2
CASSLGGETQFF
TGTGCCAGCAGCTTAGGAGGGGAGACGCAGTTCTTC
>many|TRBJ2-1|.|TRBV6-1
CASSLLESAAYNEQFF
TGTGCCAGCAGCCTCCTTGAGAGCGCGGCGTACAATGAGCAGTTCTTC
>.|TRBJ2-6|TRBD1|TRBV5-1
CASSPTGPGANVLTF
TGCGCCAGCAGCCCGACAGGGCCCGGGGCCAACGTCCTGACTTTC
>.|TRBJ1-5|TRBD1|TRBV19
CASRRGTGDGQPQHF
TGTGCCAGTAGGAGGGGGACAGGAGACGGTCAGCCCCAGCATTTT
>.|TRBJ2-3|.|TRBV4-3
CASSQESTNTDTQYF
TGCGCCAGCAGCCAAGAATCTACAAACACAGATACGCAGTATTTT
>many|TRBJ2-7|TRBD2|TRBV13
CASSFGTSDYEQYF
TGTGCCAGCAGCTTCGGCACTAGCGACTACGAGCAGTACTTC
>.|TRBJ2-6|.|TRBV6-1
CASSSLSSGANVLTF
TGTGCCAGCAGTTCACTGAGCTCTGGGGCCAACGTCCTGACTTTC
>.|TRBJ2-2|.|TRBV27
CASSFAGITGELFF
TGTGCCAGCAGTTTTGCGGGAATCACCGGGGAGCTGTTTTTT
>.|TRBJ2-5|.|TRBV4-1
CASSQEGAETQYF
TGCGCCAGCAGCCAAGAGGGGGCTGAGACCCAGTACTTC
>many|TRBJ1-6|TRBD1|TRBV6-1
CASSPGQGNSPLHF
TGTGCCAGCAGTCCGGGACAGGGGAATTCACCCCTCCACTTT
>many|TRBJ2-7|TRBD2|TRBV7-9
CASSYHLSGGIYEQYF
TGTGCCAGCAGCTACCATTTATCGGGAGGGATCTACGAGCAGTACTTC
>many|TRBJ2-2|.|TRBV13
CASHPGHITGELFF
TGTGCCAGTCACCCGGGACATATCACCGGGGAGCTGTTTTTT
>few|TRBJ2-1|TRBD2|TRBV25-1
CASSGAGLAGNEQFF
TGTGCCAGCAGTGGGGCGGGACTAGCGGGCAATGAGCAGTTCTTC
>.|TRBJ2-3|.|TRBV6-1
CASRFYGTDTQYF
TGTGCCAGCAGGTTCTATGGCACAGATACGCAGTATTTT
>.|TRBJ1-6|.|TRBV9
CASSSGRSSPLHF
TGTGCCAGCAGCTCTGGACGGAGCTCACCCCTCCACTTT